This TCR beta chain came from a study of blood T cell repertoires in COVID-19. Study context: COVID-19 samples collected from the United States, Italy and Spain covered acute and convalescent phases. PBMCs, B-cell-depleted T cells, or T cells provided the cDNA or gDNA that made up the material.

Per the original data handling: From reference gene primer amplification, estimates of nucleated cell counts were derived. Measured with immunoSEQ multiplex PCR; TCRdb has only the in-frame clones, and not every one. V, J and clone size are those of that table, while D and trimming were read from the DNA. Of some 410,000 clones listed, 88% are singletons. Participants came from 20 to 25 US areas, aged about 18 to 89 years. Sequencing input: PBMCs or T cells enriched from blood (not recorded which). The receptor comes from a woman between 25 and 40 years old with acute COVID-19.

The CDR3 nucleotides are TGCAGTGCTCACAAGACAGATACGCAGTATTTT. Translation gives CSAHKTDTQYF. This sequence joins TRBV20-1 and TRBJ2-3; unclear D gene. V lost 5 bases and J lost 3, with 6 bases in between. The CDR3 consists of 11 residues. Germline V gene lookup returns CDR1 DFQATT and CDR2 SNEGSKA (reference sequence).